Described below is a single T cell receptor beta chain sequence and its context. Its ends do not fully match the called genes, so a read error is possible. The sample is drawn from a study of blood T cells in healthy people across ages. Germline V CDR1 and CDR2: SEHNR, FQNEAQ (reference sequence). The CDR3 sequence is 14 residues long. Through a sample-barcoded 5' primer and a J-beta primer mix, a second PCR was run for about 6 to 11 cycles. MiXCR, applied by TCRdb to the 5' RACE reads, yields one record per CDR3 protein. The sample records about 780,000 distinct CDR3 sequences, 35% to 50% being singletons.

The clonotype comes from a man older than 75 in good health. This rearrangement joins TRBV7-9 to TRBJ2-1; TRBD2 is a possible D gene (5 bases). Sequences were obtained from blood. The CDR3 protein is CTSPPAESYNEQFF. The CDR3 DNA is TGTACCAGCCCCCCAGCGGAGTCCTACAATGAGCAGTTCTTC.